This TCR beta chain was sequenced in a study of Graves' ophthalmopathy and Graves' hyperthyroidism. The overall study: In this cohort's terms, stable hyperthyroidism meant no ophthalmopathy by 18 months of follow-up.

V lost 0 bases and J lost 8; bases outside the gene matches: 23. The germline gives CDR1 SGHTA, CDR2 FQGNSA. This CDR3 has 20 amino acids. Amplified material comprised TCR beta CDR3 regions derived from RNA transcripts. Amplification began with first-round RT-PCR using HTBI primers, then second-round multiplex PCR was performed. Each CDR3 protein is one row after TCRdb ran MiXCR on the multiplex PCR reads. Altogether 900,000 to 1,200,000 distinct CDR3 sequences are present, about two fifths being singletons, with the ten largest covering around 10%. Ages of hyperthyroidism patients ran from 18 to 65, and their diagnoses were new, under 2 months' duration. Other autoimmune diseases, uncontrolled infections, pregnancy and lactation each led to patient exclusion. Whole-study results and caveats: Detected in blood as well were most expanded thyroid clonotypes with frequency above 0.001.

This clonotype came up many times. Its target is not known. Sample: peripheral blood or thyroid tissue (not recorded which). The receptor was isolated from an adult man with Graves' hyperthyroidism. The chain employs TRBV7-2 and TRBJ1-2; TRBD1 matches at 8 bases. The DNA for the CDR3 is TGTGCCAGCAGCTTAGCGCCTCGCGTGACAGGGGCGGGAACATCTATCGGCTACACCTTC. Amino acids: CASSLAPRVTGAGTSIGYTF.